Listed here are 5 T cell receptor beta chains from one sample, sequenced in a study of blood T cells in healthy people across ages (dated by TCRdb to between 2015 and 2017). Receptors were amplified or captured by 5' RACE. A second PCR of roughly 6 to 11 cycles was run with a J-beta primer mix and a sample-barcoded 5' primer. The public reads were quality trimmed at Q25 with fastp and then assembled into clones with MiXCR by TCRdb, keeping productive beta chains. Identical CDR3 proteins give one entry, which carries the most common genes and DNA. The sample data list 1.5 million to 2 million distinct CDR3 sequences, and about 39% of these were observed just once. The ten largest clones capture 20% to 25% of the sample. The sequencing sample was made of blood. The receptors were sampled from a human donor in good health.

This clonotype was recorded a few times. The chain has TRBV5-1 and TRBJ1-6; D not resolved. V was clipped by 0 bases and J by 7 bases, with 14 bases between them. CDR1 is SGHRS, CDR2 YFSETQ, per germline. CDR3 size: 16 residues. CDR3 coding DNA: TGCGCCAGCAGCTTGGGCTTGCGGCAGGCGAATTCACCCCTCCACTTT. Translated, it gives CASSLGLRQANSPLHF.

This clonotype was seen at least ten times. The chain links TRBV12-3 or TRBV12-4 to TRBJ2-5; a possible D gene is TRBD1 (5 bases). The CDR3 is made up of 14 amino acids. The germline V and J ends were trimmed by 7 bases and 7 bases, with 19 bases remaining between them. DNA for the CDR3: TGTGCCAGCACTCCTACAGGATTCTCGGGGACCCAGTACTTC. This encodes CASTPTGFSGTQYF.

The gene calls are TRBV5-1 and TRBJ1-2, with TRBD1 matching over 10 bases. Germline assignment: CDR1 SGHRS and CDR2 YFSETQ. With V trimmed by 4 bases and J by 0 bases, 3 bases remained unmatched. The CDR3 contains 15 residues. The CDR3 DNA is TGCGCCAGCAGCACCGGACAGGGGGCTAACTATGGCTACACCTTC. Its translation: CASSTGQGANYGYTF.

The table lists this clonotype with a few counts. The genes are TRBV4-2 and TRBJ2-4, with D perhaps TRBD1 (6 bases). The V and J ends lost 8 bases and 0 bases respectively, with 11 bases between them. CDR1 and CDR2 from the germline V gene are LGHNA and YNFKEQ. The CDR3 consists of 14 residues. The CDR3 DNA follows: TGTGCCAGCGCAGGGGCAGAAGCCAAAAACATTCAGTACTTC. Its translation is CASAGAEAKNIQYF.

The V call is TRBV7-2, the J call TRBJ2-1; 8 bases align to TRBD2. The CDR3 length is 17 residues. Trimming took 6 bases from V and 6 from J; bases not matched to a gene: 16. CDR1 SGHTA and CDR2 FQGNSA come from the germline V gene. CDR3 DNA sequence: TGTGCCAGCAGGCCAGCTTTAACGGGGGGGATCCGCAATGAGCAGTTCTTC. Its protein product is CASRPALTGGIRNEQFF.